These 29 T cell receptor beta chains originate from one sample sequenced in a study of graft-versus-host responses after intestinal transplantation (dated by TCRdb to 2020 to 2022). Libraries were built with the immunoSEQ multiplex PCR assay. The clones in this table, taken by TCRdb from immuneACCESS, are in-frame only. Not every clone is retained; where verified, under half of the shortfall comes from an unresolved V gene, and the cause of the rest is unknown. This sample is represented by 15,000 to 20,000 clones; over 75% of them were singletons. The top ten clonotypes cover 1.5% to 2.5% of the sample. This sample comprised PBMCs, obtained less than 400 days after transplant. The source is a human patient who received an intestinal transplant, so some T cells may come from the graft donor.

The chain joins TRBV13 to TRBJ2-1; TRBD2 aligns across 16 bases. The CDR3 has 19 amino acids. The V and J ends lost 4 bases and 4 bases, in that order; junction bases with no gene match: 10. The germline V gene has CDR1 PRHDT and CDR2 FYEKMQ (reference sequence). The CDR3 sequence: CASSSFPGLAGGIYNEQFF. CDR3 bases: TGTGCCAGCAGCTCATTCCCGGGACTAGCGGGGGGGATTTACAATGAGCAGTTCTTC.

The rearrangement links TRBV6-6 to TRBJ2-1, with D maybe TRBD1 (5 bases). The CDR3 is made up of 12 amino acids. Deletions cut 8 bases from V and 7 bases from J, with 12 bases between. Germline loops: CDR1 MNHNY, CDR2 SVGAGI (reference sequence). The CDR3 loop is CASAFRANEQFF. The CDR3, as DNA: TGTGCCAGCGCTTTCAGGGCTAATGAGCAGTTCTTC.

The rearrangement joins TRBV6-5 to TRBJ2-7; 11 nucleotides line up with TRBD1. The germline V gene encodes CDR1 MNHEY and CDR2 SVGAGI. There are 14 residues in the CDR3. Losses at the gene ends were 5 bases for V and 3 bases for J; bases not matched to a gene: 3. The CDR3: CASSEGTGGYEQYF. CDR3 nucleotide sequence: TGTGCCAGCAGTGAAGGGACAGGGGGCTACGAGCAGTACTTC.

The chain employs TRBV18 and TRBJ1-2; weak D call: TRBD1 (5 bases). This CDR3 is built from 15 residues. The V gene lost 1 base and the J gene lost 4 bases, with 13 bases spanning the gap. In germline, CDR1 is KGHSH, CDR2 LQKENI. The CDR3 loop reads CASSPRATEAYGYTF. CDR3 coding DNA: TGTGCCAGCTCACCACGTGCGACAGAGGCCTATGGCTACACCTTC.

This clone has more than one count but fewer than ten. The V gene is TRBV6-6, the J gene TRBJ2-2; D unresolved. The V end lost 6 bases, the J end lost 4 bases, and 6 bases lay between the germline ends. Germline CDR1 and CDR2: MNHNY and SVGAGI (reference sequence). CDR3 size: 12 residues. CDR3 residues: CASRISTGELFF. The DNA of the CDR3 is TGTGCCAGCAGGATAAGCACCGGGGAGCTGTTTTTT.

The chain carries TRBV29-1 and TRBJ2-3; no clear D gene. V gave up 7 bases and J gave up 2 bases, with 4 bases separating them. Germline V CDR1 and CDR2: SQVTM, ANQGSEA. The length of the CDR3 is 10 residues. CDR3 nucleotide sequence: TGCAGCGCCCTCACAGATACGCAGTATTTT. Its translation is CSALTDTQYF.

This chain links TRBV6-1 with TRBJ2-1, with TRBD1 matching over 7 bases. The germline V gene has CDR1 MNHNS and CDR2 SASEGT. The V gene end was trimmed by 1 base and the J gene end by 3 bases; junction bases not matched to a gene: 3. CDR3 length: 15 residues. CDR3 DNA sequence: TGTGCCAGCAGTGAAGACAGGGGTATCTACAATGAGCAGTTCTTC. It is translated as CASSEDRGIYNEQFF.

Only one count was recorded for this clone. This chain links TRBV15 with TRBJ2-7; 9 positions match TRBD1. The germline V gene encodes CDR1 LNHNV and CDR2 YYDKDF (reference sequence). The CDR3 contains 17 residues. V shed 0 bases, J shed 4 bases, and the junction held 10 bases outside the gene matches. Here the CDR3 DNA reads TGTGCCACCAGCAGAGACCGGGGGACAGGGAGTTCATACGAGCAGTACTTC. Amino acid sequence: CATSRDRGTGSSYEQYF.

The rearrangement uses TRBV6-1 and TRBJ1-5; no reliable D call. The CDR3 contains 16 residues. Germline CDR1 reads MNHNS; CDR2 reads SASEGT. The V and J ends lost 3 bases and 4 bases respectively, with 16 bases between them. CDR3 nucleotides: TGTGCCAGCAGTGATGGCTTCGAGGGTCATAATCAGCCCCAGCATTTT. Encoded protein: CASSDGFEGHNQPQHF.

The CDR3 spells CASSVGQGANTEAFF. CDR3 sequence (DNA): TGTGCCAGCAGCGTAGGACAGGGAGCGAACACTGAAGCTTTCTTT. The chain joins TRBV9 to TRBJ1-1, with 7 positions matching TRBD1. Trimming cost V 0 bases and J 1 base; bases outside gene matches: 3. CDR1 SGDLS and CDR2 YYNGEE come from the germline V gene. The CDR3 is 15 residues long. The variable domain in full, with the rest retrieved from reference TRBV9 and TRBJ1-1, is DSGVTQTPKHLITATGQRVTLRCSPRSGDLSVYWYQQSLDQGLQFLIQYYNGEERAKGNILERFSAQQFPDLHSELNLSSLELGDSALYFCASSVGQGANTEAFFGQGTRLTVV.

CDR3 sequence (DNA): TGCGCCAGCAGCTTGTCGGGACAGGGGCTAGAGACCCAGTACTTC. Its translation is CASSLSGQGLETQYF. This chain connects TRBV5-1 to TRBJ2-5; 10 positions agree with TRBD1. The CDR3 is made up of 15 amino acids. V lost 1 base and J lost 4; bases outside the gene matches: 4. CDR1 is SGHRS and CDR2 is YFSETQ in the germline V gene.

This clone was seen once. This chain joins TRBV11-2 and TRBJ1-1, with D possibly being TRBD1 (5 bases). V lost 1 base, J lost 4 bases, and 10 bases lay in between. The length of the CDR3 is 14 residues. Germline loops: CDR1 SGHAT, CDR2 FQNNGV. The DNA of the CDR3 is TGTGCCAGCAGCTTAGCGGGGGATCTCACTGAAGCTTTCTTT. This codes for CASSLAGDLTEAFF.

The chain uses TRBV25-1 and TRBJ1-3; 8 bases line up with TRBD1. With V trimmed by 1 base and J by 4 bases, 3 bases remained unmatched. Germline CDR1 and CDR2: MGHDK and SYGVNS. The CDR3 contains 15 residues. CDR3: CASSELGDRGNTIYF. CDR3 DNA: TGTGCCAGCAGTGAATTAGGGGACAGGGGAAACACCATATATTTT.

The gene calls are TRBV6-1 and TRBJ2-3; D could derive from TRBD1 or TRBD2 (5 bases each). The CDR3 runs to 14 residues. Germline V gives CDR1 MNHNS, CDR2 SASEGT. V lost 9 bases, J lost 6 bases, and 19 bases lay in between. CDR3 coding DNA: TGTGCCAGTACCGGGACCGTACGAGCGGATACGCAGTATTTT. Translating gives CASTGTVRADTQYF.

V is TRBV10-3 and J is TRBJ2-7; 12 bases fit TRBD1. The CDR3 runs to 12 residues. V trimming: 8 bases; J trimming: 6 bases; junction bases outside the gene matches: 2. Per germline, CDR1 ENHRY and CDR2 SYGVKD. CDR3 DNA sequence: TGTGCCATCCGGGACAGGGGGCGCGAGCAGTACTTC. This encodes CAIRDRGREQYF.

This clone has just one count. This chain uses TRBV15 with TRBJ1-4; D is undetermined. Trimming removed 0 bases from V and 1 base from J, with 21 bases in between. CDR1 is LNHNV and CDR2 is YYDKDF in the germline V gene (reference sequence). The CDR3 is 20 residues long. CDR3: CATSREAYRDPMVTNEKLFF. CDR3 bases: TGTGCCACCAGCAGAGAGGCCTACCGGGATCCCATGGTAACTAATGAAAAACTGTTTTTT.

This chain joins TRBV2 and TRBJ2-1, with 10 bases that match TRBD1. Germline trimming cut 6 bases from V and 12 bases from J; bases unmatched to any gene: 23. The CDR3 spans 18 residues. Germline V gene lookup returns CDR1 SNHLY and CDR2 FYNNEI. As DNA, the CDR3 is TGTGCCAGCAGCCGTTGGGTACACGGGACAGGGGATACACAAGGGCAGTTCTTC. Its protein product is CASSRWVHGTGDTQGQFF.

V and J are TRBV4-1 and TRBJ1-4, with TRBD1 as a possible D gene (5 bases). V was pared by 4 bases and J by 8 bases, with 8 bases between. The germline gives CDR1 MGHRA, CDR2 YSYEKL. The CDR3 is 12 amino acids. CDR3 in DNA: TGCGCCAGCAGCCGAGACAGAGAAAAACTGTTTTTT. It yields the protein CASSRDREKLFF.

The chain employs TRBV21-1 and TRBJ2-1. TRBV21-1 is a pseudogene locus. This CDR3 spans 13 amino acids. In DNA form, the CDR3 reads TGTGCCAGCAGTTCTACACAAGGCAATGAGCAGTTCTTC. This gives the protein CASSSTQGNEQFF.

This rearrangement joins TRBV7-9 to TRBJ2-1; D is ambiguous. Germline V gene lookup returns CDR1 SEHNR and CDR2 FQNEAQ (reference sequence). The V end lost 1 base, the J end lost 8 bases, and 15 bases lay between the germline ends. CDR3 size: 15 residues. The CDR3 DNA reads as TGTGCCAGCAGCTTAGTCGCCTCAGGTTTCGATGAGCAGTTCTTC. Translated, it gives CASSLVASGFDEQFF.

The chain joins TRBV27 to TRBJ2-5; TRBD2 matches at 14 bases. Germline lookup yields CDR1 MNHEY and CDR2 SMNVEV (reference sequence). The CDR3 sequence is 16 residues long. With 5 bases clipped from V and 5 bases from J, the junction kept 7 bases outside the gene matches. CDR3 DNA: TGTGCCAGCAGTCCCTTGACTAGCGGGAGGGAGGAGACCCAGTACTTC. It yields the protein CASSPLTSGREETQYF.

This chain connects TRBV4-1 to TRBJ2-1; TRBD1 aligns across 9 bases. The CDR3 loop spans 13 amino acids. CDR1 and CDR2 (germline): MGHRA, YSYEKL. Trimming cost V 2 bases and J 9 bases; bases outside gene matches: 2. The CDR3 bases are TGCGCCAGCAGCCAACGACAGGGGGGTGAGCAGTTCTTC. Protein: CASSQRQGGEQFF.

The J gene is TRBJ1-6, the V gene TRBV28, with TRBD1 matching 7 bases. V was pared by 4 bases and J by 7 bases, with 10 bases of the junction left unmatched. Germline loops: CDR1 MDHEN, CDR2 SYDVKM. The CDR3 spans 16 residues. The CDR3 loop is CASSYITGQKNSPLHF. The CDR3 DNA is TGTGCCAGCAGTTATATCACGGGACAGAAAAATTCACCCCTCCACTTT.

V usage is TRBV9 and J usage is TRBJ2-2; D unclear. CDR3 length equals 15 residues. The V gene lost 0 bases and the J gene lost 1 base, with 7 bases spanning the gap. Germline V lookup: CDR1 SGDLS, CDR2 YYNGEE. The CDR3 bases are TGTGCCAGCAGCGTAGGATGGCAGAACACCGGGGAGCTGTTTTTT. The encoded protein is CASSVGWQNTGELFF.

The rearrangement joins TRBV6-6 to TRBJ1-1, with D maybe TRBD1 (6 bases). Trimming cost V 7 bases and J 4 bases, with 7 bases left between them. The CDR3 length is 11 residues. Germline values: CDR1 MNHNY, CDR2 SVGAGI (reference sequence). The CDR3 coding sequence is TGTGCCAGCATAGGGGGCACTGAAGCTTTCTTT. It is translated as CASIGGTEAFF.

The chain joins TRBV10-3 to TRBJ2-4; TRBD1 or TRBD2 may be the D gene (6 bases each). The CDR3 extends over 17 amino acids. Germline V lookup: CDR1 ENHRY, CDR2 SYGVKD. V lost 2 bases and J 1 base, leaving 15 bases between the germline ends. The CDR3 is CAISEDGGGTAKNIQYF. The CDR3 nucleotides read TGTGCCATCAGTGAGGATGGGGGCGGGACGGCCAAAAACATTCAGTACTTC.

V is TRBV14 and J is TRBJ2-7; no definite D call. The CDR3 loop spans 13 amino acids. Trimming took off 4 bases at V and 1 base at J, with 8 bases between the two ends. CDR1 and CDR2 (germline): SGHDN, FVKESK. The CDR3 DNA follows: TGTGCCAGCAGCCTGGCCGGGTCCTACGAGCAGTACTTC. Protein: CASSLAGSYEQYF.

The chain uses TRBV10-2 and TRBJ1-6; 9 bases align to TRBD1. The CDR3 contains 15 residues. Per germline, CDR1 WSHSY and CDR2 SAAADI. V lost 3 bases to trimming and J lost 10 bases; unmatched junction nucleotides: 7. The CDR3 region is CASSDTGQGRSPLHF. The DNA of the CDR3 is TGCGCCAGCAGTGATACGGGACAGGGTAGATCACCCCTCCACTTT.

The chain carries TRBV5-3 and TRBJ2-5; unclear D gene. TRBV5-3 is assigned to the ORF class and has an uncertain function. V was pared by 4 bases and J by 1 base, with 2 bases between. This CDR3 has 11 amino acids. For the CDR3, the DNA is TGTGCCAGAAGCCGCCAAGAGACCCAGTACTTC. As protein: CARSRQETQYF.